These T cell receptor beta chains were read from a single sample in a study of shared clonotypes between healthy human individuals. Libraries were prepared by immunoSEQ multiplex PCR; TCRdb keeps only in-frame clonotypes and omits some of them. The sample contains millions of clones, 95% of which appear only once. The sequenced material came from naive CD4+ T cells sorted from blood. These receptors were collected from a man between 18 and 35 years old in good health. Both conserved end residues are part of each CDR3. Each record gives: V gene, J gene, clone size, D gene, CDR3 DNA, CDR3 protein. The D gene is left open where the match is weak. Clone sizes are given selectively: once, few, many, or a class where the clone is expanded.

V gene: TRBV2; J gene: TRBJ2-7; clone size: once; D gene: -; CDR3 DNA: TGTGCCAGCAGTGGGACGAGCTACGAGCAGTACTTC; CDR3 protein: CASSGTSYEQYF
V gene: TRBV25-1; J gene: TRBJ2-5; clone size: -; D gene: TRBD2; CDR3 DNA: TGTGCCAGCATCTTAGGCGGGAGGGAGGAGACCCAGTACTTC; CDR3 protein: CASILGGREETQYF
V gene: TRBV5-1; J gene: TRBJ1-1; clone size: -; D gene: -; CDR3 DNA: TGCGCCAGCAGCATAGGGACAACAGGAGCTGAAGCTTTCTTT; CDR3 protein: CASSIGTTGAEAFF
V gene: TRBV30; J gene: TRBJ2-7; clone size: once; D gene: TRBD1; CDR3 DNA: TGTGCCTGGAGTTCGAGGGACAGGGGGAATCAGTACTTC; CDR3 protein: CAWSSRDRGNQYF
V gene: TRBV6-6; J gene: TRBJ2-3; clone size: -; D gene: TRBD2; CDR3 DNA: TGTGCCAGCAGTTCGCGACTAGCGGGGATCACAGATACGCAGTATTTT; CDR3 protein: CASSSRLAGITDTQYF
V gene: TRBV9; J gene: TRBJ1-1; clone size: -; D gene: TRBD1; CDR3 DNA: TGTGCCAGCAGCGCAACAGGGGGGAGTACTGAAGCTTTCTTT; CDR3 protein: CASSATGGSTEAFF
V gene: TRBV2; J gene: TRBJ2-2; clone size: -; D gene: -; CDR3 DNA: TGTGCCAGCTCCTCCAGGTCGGGCACCGGGGAGCTGTTTTTT; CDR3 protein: CASSSRSGTGELFF
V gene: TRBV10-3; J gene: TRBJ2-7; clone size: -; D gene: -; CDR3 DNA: TGTGCCATCAGTGACCAGGAGGCCTACGAGCAGTACTTC; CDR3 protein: CAISDQEAYEQYF
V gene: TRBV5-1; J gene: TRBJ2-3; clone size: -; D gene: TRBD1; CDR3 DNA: TGCGCCAGCAGCCCCCTCATCCGCCAGGGGGCGTCTGATACGCAGTATTTT; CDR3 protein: CASSPLIRQGASDTQYF
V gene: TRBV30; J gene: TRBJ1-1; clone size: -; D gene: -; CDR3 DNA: TGTGCCTGGACCCCTGGGGGGCGCCAAGCTTTCTTT; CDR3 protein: CAWTPGGRQAFF